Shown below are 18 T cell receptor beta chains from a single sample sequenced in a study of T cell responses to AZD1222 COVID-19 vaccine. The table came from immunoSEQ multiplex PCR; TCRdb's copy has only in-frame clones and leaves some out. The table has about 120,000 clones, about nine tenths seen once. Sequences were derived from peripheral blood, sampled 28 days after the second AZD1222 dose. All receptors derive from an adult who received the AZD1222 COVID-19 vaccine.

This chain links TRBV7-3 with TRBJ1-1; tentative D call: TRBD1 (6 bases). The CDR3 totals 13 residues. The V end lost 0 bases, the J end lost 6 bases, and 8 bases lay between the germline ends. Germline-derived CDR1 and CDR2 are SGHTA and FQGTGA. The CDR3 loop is CASSLTRQAEAFF. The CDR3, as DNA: TGTGCCAGCAGCTTAACAAGACAGGCTGAAGCTTTCTTT.

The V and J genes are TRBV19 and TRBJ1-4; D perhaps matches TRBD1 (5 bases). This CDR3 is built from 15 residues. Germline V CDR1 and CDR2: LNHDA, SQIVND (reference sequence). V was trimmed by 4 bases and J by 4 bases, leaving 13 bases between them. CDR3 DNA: TGTGCCAGTAGTACTGCGACAGCACTTAATGAAAAACTGTTTTTT. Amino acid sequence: CASSTATALNEKLFF. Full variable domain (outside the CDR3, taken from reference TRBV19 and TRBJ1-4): DGGITQSPKYLFRKEGQNVTLSCEQNLNHDAMYWYRQDPGQGLRLIYYSQIVNDFQKGDIAEGYSVSREKKESFPLTVTSAQKNPTAFYLCASSTATALNEKLFFGSGTQLSVL.

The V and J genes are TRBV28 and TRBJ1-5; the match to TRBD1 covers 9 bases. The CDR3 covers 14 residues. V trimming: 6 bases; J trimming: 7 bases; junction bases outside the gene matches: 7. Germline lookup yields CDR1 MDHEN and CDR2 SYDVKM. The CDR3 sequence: CASSLQGAWQPQHF. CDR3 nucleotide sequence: TGTGCCAGCAGCCTACAGGGGGCTTGGCAGCCCCAGCATTTT.

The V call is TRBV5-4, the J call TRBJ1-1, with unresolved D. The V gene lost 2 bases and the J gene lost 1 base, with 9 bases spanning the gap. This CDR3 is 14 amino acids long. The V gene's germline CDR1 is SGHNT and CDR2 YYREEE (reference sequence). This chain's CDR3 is CASSFSHGNTEAFF. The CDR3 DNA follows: TGTGCCAGCAGCTTTTCGCACGGGAACACTGAAGCTTTCTTT.

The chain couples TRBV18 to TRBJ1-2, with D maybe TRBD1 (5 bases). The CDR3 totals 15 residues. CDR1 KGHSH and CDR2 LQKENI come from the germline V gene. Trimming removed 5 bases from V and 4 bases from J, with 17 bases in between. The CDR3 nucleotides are TGTGCCAGCTCATTAGGAGGGGCAGGTGGCTATGGCTACACCTTC. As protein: CASSLGGAGGYGYTF.

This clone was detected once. The CDR3 DNA sequence: TGTGCCAGCAGCCGCGCGGCAGGGTACCGATCCGGAAACACCATATATTTT. This codes for CASSRAAGYRSGNTIYF. The chain combines TRBV11-2 with TRBJ1-3, with TRBD1 as a possible D gene (5 bases). Trimming left V 5 bases short and J 4 bases short, with 21 bases between. Per the germline V gene, CDR1 is SGHAT and CDR2 is FQNNGV. The CDR3 loop spans 17 amino acids. The full variable domain, completed using reference TRBV11-2 and TRBJ1-3, is EAGVAQSPRYKIIEKRQSVAFWCNPISGHATLYWYQQILGQGPKLLIQFQNNGVVDDSQLPKDRFSAERLKGVDSTLKIQPAKLEDSAVYLCASSRAAGYRSGNTIYFGEGSWLTVV.

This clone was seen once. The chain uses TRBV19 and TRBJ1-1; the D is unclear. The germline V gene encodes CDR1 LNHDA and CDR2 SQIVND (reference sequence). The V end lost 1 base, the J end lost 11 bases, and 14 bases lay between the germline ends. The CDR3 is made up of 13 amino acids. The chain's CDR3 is CASSIGEISEAFF. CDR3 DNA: TGTGCCAGTAGTATAGGCGAGATCTCAGAGGCTTTCTTT.

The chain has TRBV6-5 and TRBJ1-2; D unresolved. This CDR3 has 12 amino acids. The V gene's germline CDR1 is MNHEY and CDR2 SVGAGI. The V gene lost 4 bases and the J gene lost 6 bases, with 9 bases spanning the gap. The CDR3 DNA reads TGTGCCAGCAGTTCTCGGGTCGATGGCTACACCTTC. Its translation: CASSSRVDGYTF.

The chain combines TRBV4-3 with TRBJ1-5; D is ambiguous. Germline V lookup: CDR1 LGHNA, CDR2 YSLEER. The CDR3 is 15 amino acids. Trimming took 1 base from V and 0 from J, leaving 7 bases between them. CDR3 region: CASSQVYHSNQPQHF. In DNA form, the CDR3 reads TGCGCCAGCAGCCAAGTCTATCATAGCAATCAGCCCCAGCATTTT.

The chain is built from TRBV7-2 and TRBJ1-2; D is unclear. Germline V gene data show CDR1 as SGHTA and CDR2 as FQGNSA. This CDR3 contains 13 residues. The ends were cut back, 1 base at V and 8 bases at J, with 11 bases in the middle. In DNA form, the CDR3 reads TGTGCCAGCAGCTTAGGTCGCCAAGGAGGCTACACCTTC. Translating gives CASSLGRQGGYTF.

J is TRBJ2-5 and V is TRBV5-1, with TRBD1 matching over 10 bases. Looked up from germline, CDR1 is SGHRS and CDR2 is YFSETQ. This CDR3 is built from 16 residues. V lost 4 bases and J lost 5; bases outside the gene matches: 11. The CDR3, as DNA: TGCGCCAGCAGCCTGTGGGCGACAGGGGGCGCGGAGACCCAGTACTTC. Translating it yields CASSLWATGGAETQYF.

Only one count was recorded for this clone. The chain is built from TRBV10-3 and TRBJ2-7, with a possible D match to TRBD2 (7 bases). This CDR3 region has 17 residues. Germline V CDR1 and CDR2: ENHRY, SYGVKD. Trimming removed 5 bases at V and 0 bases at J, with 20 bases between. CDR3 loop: CAISLGFSGGYSYEQYF. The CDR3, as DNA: TGTGCCATCAGTCTGGGCTTTTCGGGGGGCTACTCCTACGAGCAGTACTTC.

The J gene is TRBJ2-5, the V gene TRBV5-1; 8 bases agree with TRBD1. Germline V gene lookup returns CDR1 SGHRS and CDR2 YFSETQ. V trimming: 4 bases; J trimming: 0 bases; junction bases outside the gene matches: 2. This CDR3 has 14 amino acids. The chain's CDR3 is CASSRDRYQETQYF. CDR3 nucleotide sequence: TGCGCCAGCAGCAGGGACAGGTACCAAGAGACCCAGTACTTC.

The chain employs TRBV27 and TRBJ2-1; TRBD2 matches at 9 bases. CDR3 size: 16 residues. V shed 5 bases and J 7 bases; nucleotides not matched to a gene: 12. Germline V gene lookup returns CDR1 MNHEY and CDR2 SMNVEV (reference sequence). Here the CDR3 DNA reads TGTGCCAGCAGTCCGCGCGGGACTAGCTCTTGGAATGAGCAGTTCTTC. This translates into CASSPRGTSSWNEQFF.

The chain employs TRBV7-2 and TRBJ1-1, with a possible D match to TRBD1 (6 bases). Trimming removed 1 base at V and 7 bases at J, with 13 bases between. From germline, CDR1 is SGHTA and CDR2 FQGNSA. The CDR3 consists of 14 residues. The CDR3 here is CASSLERRQVEAFF. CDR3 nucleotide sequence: TGTGCCAGCAGCTTAGAACGGCGACAGGTTGAAGCTTTCTTT.

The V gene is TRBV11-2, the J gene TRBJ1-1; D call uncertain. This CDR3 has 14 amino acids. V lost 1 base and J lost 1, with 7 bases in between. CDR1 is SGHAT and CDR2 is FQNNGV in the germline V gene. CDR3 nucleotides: TGTGCCAGCAGCTTAGTTCCCGGGAACACTGAAGCTTTCTTT. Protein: CASSLVPGNTEAFF.

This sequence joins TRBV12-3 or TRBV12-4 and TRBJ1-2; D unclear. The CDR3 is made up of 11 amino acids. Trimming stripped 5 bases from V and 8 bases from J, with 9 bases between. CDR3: CASSAVVGYTF. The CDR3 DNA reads TGTGCCAGCAGTGCCGTCGTCGGCTACACCTTC.

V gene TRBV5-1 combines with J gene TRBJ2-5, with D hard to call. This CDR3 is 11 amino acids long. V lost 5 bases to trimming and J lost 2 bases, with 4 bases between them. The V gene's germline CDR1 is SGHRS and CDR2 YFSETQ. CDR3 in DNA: TGCGCCAGCAGTATGCAAGAGACCCAGTACTTC. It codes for CASSMQETQYF.